The subject of this entry is one T cell receptor beta chain. Its antigen is not identified. Trimming shortened V by 0 bases and J by 2 bases, and 5 bases separated the two germline ends. Germline V gene data show CDR1 as SGHRS and CDR2 as YFSETQ. The CDR3 runs 13 residues. The protocol was immunoSEQ multiplex PCR, while the TCRdb copy is restricted to in-frame clones and leaves out a portion. Seen here are about 73,000 clones, about 79% observed once, and the top ten hold roughly a tenth. This sample is drawn from a study of vaccination effects on CD4 cells after COVID-19. Expansion with viral peptide pools was applied to antigen-specific CD4+ T cells by the ViraFEST assay prior to sequencing. The culture ran for around nine days before CD4+ T cells were isolated. Vaccinated recipients, who were negative for nucleocapsid antibodies, had no history of SARS-CoV-2 infection.

The chain has TRBV5-1 and TRBJ1-1; D is uncertain. The input for sequencing was CD4+ T cells from PBMCs cultured with SARS-CoV-2 spike peptides, taken before COVID-19 vaccination. The clonotype originates from a human donor who received a COVID-19 vaccine. The CDR3 here is CASSLEANTEAFF. DNA of the CDR3: TGCGCCAGCAGCTTGGAGGCTAACACTGAAGCTTTCTTT.